This TCR beta chain was identified in a study of T cell responses to AZD1222 COVID-19 vaccine. Notes on the study in general: There were mostly white British donors and more females than males, and clonal diversity was possibly underestimated. Unmutated regions of variants are reportedly targeted by nearly half of spike-specific TCRs. Baseline serology detected seropositivity in only five or six AZD1222 recipients. Repertoire sampling was restricted to post-peak T cell response timepoints.

With respect to this clone: The antigen remains undetermined.

The data were produced by immunoSEQ multiplex PCR, yet TCRdb's version contains in-frame clones alone and is incomplete. The data show 90,000 to 150,000 clones, roughly 88% seen once. Trimming took off 10 bases at V and 1 base at J, with 14 bases between the two ends. The CDR3 is 14 amino acids. CDR1 is SEHNR and CDR2 is FQNEAQ in the germline V gene (reference sequence). The chain combines TRBV7-9 with TRBJ1-5, with D possibly matching TRBD1 (6 bases). This clonotype originated in an adult in good health. The sample consisted of peripheral blood, taken on day 0 of AZD1222 vaccination. This chain's CDR3 is CATGGGASNQPQHF. CDR3 bases: TGTGCCACCGGCGGGGGGGCCAGCAATCAGCCCCAGCATTTT.